The clone carrying this TCR beta chain was observed a few times. Its antigen is unidentified. This PCR relied on a set of 60 Vbeta primers and 13 Jbeta primers. Profiling relied on immunoSEQ multiplex PCR, and the TCRdb table lists in-frame clones only, not all of them. In the table there are about 120,000 clones, roughly four fifths of which are singletons. This CDR3 contains 15 residues. The germline gives CDR1 MGHRA, CDR2 YSYEKL. V dropped 1 base and J dropped 0; count of bases not matched to a gene: 1. The data are from a study of cytomegalovirus exposure and HLA in healthy donors. General observations from the study: Later genetic work tied a missense DCLRE1C variant to beta-chain V and J trimming. Analyzed later, association rates of TCRs varied across HLA loci, with DRB1 most and HLA-C fewest. In vitro checks showed that three CMV-associated chains really do target CMV antigens.

Material for sequencing was PBMCs. The chain uses TRBV4-1 and TRBJ2-3, with 7 bases aligning to TRBD2. The clonotype was recovered from a woman between 18 and 29 years old in good health and CMV-seronegative. In DNA form, the CDR3 reads TGCGCCAGCAGCCAAGGGGAGGGGAGCACAGATACGCAGTATTTT. It specifies CASSQGEGSTDTQYF.